This T cell receptor beta chain is from a study of blood T cell repertoires in COVID-19. V gave up 7 bases and J gave up 4 bases; unmatched junction bases: 4. The CDR3 sequence is 13 residues long. Germline-derived CDR1 and CDR2 are MNHEY and SMNVEV (reference sequence). Measured with immunoSEQ multiplex PCR; TCRdb has only the in-frame clones, and not every one. The sample includes around 180,000 clones, about 74% seen only once; the top ten take 2.5% to 3.5%. V is TRBV27 and J is TRBJ1-1, with 9 bases aligning to TRBD1. Material: peripheral blood. The sequence was collected from a woman older than 75 with acute or convalescent COVID-19. CDR3 sequence reads: CASTTTGGTEAFF. In DNA, the CDR3 is TGTGCCAGCACCACGACAGGGGGCACTGAAGCTTTCTTT.